These T cell receptor beta chains were read from a single sample in a study of PD-L1 blockade in urothelial cancer. Produced via immunoSEQ multiplex PCR; TCRdb's table is partial and in-frame only. The sample carries 90,000 to 100,000 clones, about 90% recorded once. The sample in question was PBMCs, obtained around atezolizumab (anti-PD-L1) treatment. All receptors come from a man aged 55 to 70 with urothelial cancer. Each CDR3 is given without its conserved first and last residue. Clone sizes are given selectively: once, few, many, or a class where the clone is expanded.

size: -; V: TRBV6-1; J: TRBJ2-7; CDR3: ASSEAGPQGSYEQY
size: once; V: TRBV4-1; J: TRBJ2-1; CDR3: ASSQEGGPPNEQF
size: -; V: TRBV7-6; J: TRBJ1-5; CDR3: ASSLDPGNNQPQH
size: -; V: TRBV28; J: TRBJ1-2; CDR3: ASSSKGIGRGGFYGYT
size: -; V: TRBV5-5; J: TRBJ1-2; CDR3: ASSEGVGVVGYT
size: -; V: TRBV5-1; J: TRBJ2-5; CDR3: ASSSLGLGQETQY
size: -; V: TRBV23-1; J: TRBJ2-3; CDR3: ASPSQGRNHTDTQY
size: -; V: TRBV10-3; J: TRBJ1-2; CDR3: AITPQGEGGYT
size: -; V: TRBV7-9; J: TRBJ1-1; CDR3: ASRGQGVNTEAF
size: -; V: TRBV19; J: TRBJ2-6; CDR3: ASSTRAGANVLT
size: -; V: TRBV5-6; J: TRBJ2-5; CDR3: ASSGTGTRETQY
size: -; V: TRBV7-2; J: TRBJ2-1; CDR3: ASSSVAGPSPEQF
size: -; V: TRBV7-2; J: TRBJ1-3; CDR3: ASRYDRRNTIY
size: -; V: TRBV7-8; J: TRBJ1-5; CDR3: ASSSSGTGAVGGNQPQH
size: -; V: TRBV7-6; J: TRBJ2-1; CDR3: ASRGTSGSSYNEQF
size: -; V: TRBV7-9; J: TRBJ2-2; CDR3: ASSDPSGQGASGGELF
size: -; V: TRBV2; J: TRBJ1-2; CDR3: ASSVNPTAYGYT
size: -; V: TRBV19; J: TRBJ2-3; CDR3: ASSPSAGTDTQY
size: -; V: TRBV4-3; J: TRBJ2-1; CDR3: ASSQEPRGNEQF
size: -; V: TRBV5-6; J: TRBJ1-2; CDR3: ASSLVGPNTRNGYT
size: -; V: TRBV2; J: TRBJ1-4; CDR3: ASSPPTGGNEKLF
size: -; V: TRBV7-2; J: TRBJ2-1; CDR3: ASSRPPSGGSSYNEQF
size: -; V: TRBV5-1; J: TRBJ2-7; CDR3: ASSSRSYEQY
size: few; V: TRBV7-6; J: TRBJ1-6; CDR3: ASSLSDRGSPLH
size: -; V: TRBV30; J: TRBJ1-2; CDR3: AWIREAGGGYT
size: -; V: TRBV7-2; J: TRBJ2-3; CDR3: ASSLQGGTDTQY
size: once; V: TRBV30; J: TRBJ1-6; CDR3: AWEGDQGRPLH
size: -; V: TRBV11-1; J: TRBJ1-3; CDR3: ASSSPGQPVGNTIY
size: -; V: TRBV6-6; J: TRBJ2-3; CDR3: ASRRTGGGTDTQY
size: -; V: TRBV6-6; J: TRBJ2-1; CDR3: ASRQRQGTYNEQF
size: -; V: TRBV27; J: TRBJ2-7; CDR3: ASSLSAGGAYEQY
size: -; V: TRBV6-1; J: TRBJ2-3; CDR3: AESRDRMTDTQY
size: -; V: TRBV28; J: TRBJ1-5; CDR3: ASAFWSKPQH
size: -; V: TRBV19; J: TRBJ2-5; CDR3: ASSRTSGAPGETQY
size: few; V: TRBV10-2; J: TRBJ2-7; CDR3: ASSERGGSYEQY
size: -; V: TRBV9; J: TRBJ2-5; CDR3: ASSGERKETQY
size: -; V: TRBV18; J: TRBJ1-2; CDR3: ARVFSGGVDGYT
size: -; V: TRBV28; J: TRBJ1-5; CDR3: ASSMDRGRQPQH
size: -; V: TRBV7-3; J: TRBJ2-2; CDR3: ASRPTVDTTGELF
size: -; V: TRBV7-2; J: TRBJ2-7; CDR3: ASSPGALGEQY
size: -; V: TRBV4-1; J: TRBJ2-1; CDR3: ASSQVGTGAGNEQF
size: -; V: TRBV7-2; J: TRBJ2-3; CDR3: ASSLASGTDTQY
size: -; V: TRBV7-3; J: TRBJ2-2; CDR3: ASSLTSTNSPAGELF
size: few; V: TRBV9; J: TRBJ2-7; CDR3: ASSVGAGGAYEQY
size: -; V: TRBV7-3; J: TRBJ2-3; CDR3: ASSLRGGTTDTQY
size: -; V: TRBV5-1; J: TRBJ2-3; CDR3: ASSHGTGNTDTQY
size: once; V: TRBV28; J: TRBJ1-1; CDR3: ASSFLGGRDTEAF
size: -; V: TRBV11-1; J: TRBJ2-1; CDR3: ASSDTGSYNEQF
size: -; V: TRBV25-1; J: TRBJ1-2; CDR3: ASSYREYYGYT
size: -; V: TRBV2; J: TRBJ2-2; CDR3: ASSVQTNTGELF
size: few; V: TRBV7-2; J: TRBJ2-2; CDR3: ASSLTTVNTGELF
size: -; V: TRBV6-6; J: TRBJ1-1; CDR3: ASRNGGDTEAF
size: few; V: TRBV4-2; J: TRBJ1-5; CDR3: ASSYDYRDRVSNQPQH
size: -; V: TRBV7-2; J: TRBJ2-7; CDR3: ASSLEDSYYEQY
size: -; V: TRBV9; J: TRBJ2-2; CDR3: ASSVTQGVTGELF
size: -; V: TRBV4-1; J: TRBJ2-5; CDR3: ASSQERAGRETQY
size: -; V: TRBV5-5; J: TRBJ2-3; CDR3: ASRRTQGGTDTQY
size: -; V: TRBV12-5; J: TRBJ2-1; CDR3: ASGQGLAGYNEQF
size: -; V: TRBV4-1; J: TRBJ2-3; CDR3: ASSQPPGLASDTQY
size: -; V: TRBV5-1; J: TRBJ2-3; CDR3: ASMSSRGTDTQY